This T cell receptor beta chain comes out of a study of graft-versus-host responses after intestinal transplantation. As concerns this clone: Its antigen is still unknown.

General study findings and limits: The recipient marrow held GvH clones, and some of them showed up first in ileum or blood.

From the graft tissue, intraepithelial and lamina propria lymphocytes were released through processing. The method was immunoSEQ multiplex PCR; TCRdb's version includes in-frame clones alone and lacks a portion of them. The table records under 15,000 clones, 70% to 80% of them present only once. This CDR3 spans 17 amino acids. Germline values: CDR1 SGHTA, CDR2 FQGNSA. The V end lost 3 bases, the J end lost 0 bases, and 15 bases lay between the germline ends. The specimen was ileum tissue, collected about 150 days after intestinal transplantation. This clonotype was obtained from a human patient who received an intestinal transplant, so some T cells may come from the graft donor. V usage is TRBV7-2 and J usage is TRBJ2-1; the D gene is possibly TRBD2 (5 bases). CDR3 region: CASSLLWTANSYNEQFF. CDR3 DNA: TGTGCCAGCAGCTTGTTGTGGACTGCCAACTCCTACAATGAGCAGTTCTTC.